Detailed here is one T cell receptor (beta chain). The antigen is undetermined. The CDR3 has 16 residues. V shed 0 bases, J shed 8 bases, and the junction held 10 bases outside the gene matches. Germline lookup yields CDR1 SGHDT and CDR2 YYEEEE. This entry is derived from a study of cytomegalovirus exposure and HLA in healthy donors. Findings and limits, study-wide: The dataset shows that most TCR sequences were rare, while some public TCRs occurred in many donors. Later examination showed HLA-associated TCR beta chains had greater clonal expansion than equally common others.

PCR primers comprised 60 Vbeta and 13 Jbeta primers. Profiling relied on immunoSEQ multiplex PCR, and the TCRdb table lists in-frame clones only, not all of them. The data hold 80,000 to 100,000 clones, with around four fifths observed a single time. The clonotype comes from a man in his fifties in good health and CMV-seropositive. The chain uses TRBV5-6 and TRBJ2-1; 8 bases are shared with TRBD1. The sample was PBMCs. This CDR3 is CASSLGRQGRWDEQFF. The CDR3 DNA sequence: TGTGCCAGCAGCTTGGGTAGACAGGGGCGATGGGATGAGCAGTTCTTC.